Listed below are T cell receptor beta chains from one sample, sequenced in a study of immune evolution from preneoplasia to lung adenocarcinoma. This table comes from immunoSEQ multiplex PCR, and its TCRdb copy is limited to in-frame clones, with some not included. The table has about 5,000 clones, around 81% seen once. Sequenced material: FFPE adjacent normal lung tissue. The source of these receptors is a donor aged 70 or over with lung adenocarcinoma. Each CDR3 is given with its conserved first and last residue. The order of the fields is V gene, J gene, CDR3 protein.

TRBV4-1,TRBJ2-7,CASSQEQISGSASSYEQYF
TRBV28,TRBJ2-7,CASRLQGAGEQYF
TRBV15,TRBJ1-1,CATSRDRDRAFF
TRBV6-1,TRBJ1-4,CASRYGTEKLFF
TRBV2,TRBJ1-5,CASRGVNNQPQHF
TRBV11-2,TRBJ2-2,CASSWDLNTGELFF
TRBV9,TRBJ1-2,CASSVTDRGGGYTF
TRBV6-5,TRBJ2-7,CASSSINEQYF
TRBV11-2,TRBJ2-7,CASSYTGTYEQYF
TRBV9,TRBJ1-4,CASSVEAGDREKLFF
TRBV5-5,TRBJ2-3,CATKAGLGTDTQYF
TRBV29-1,TRBJ2-2,CSALTSGANTGELFF
TRBV7-8,TRBJ2-2,CASSLGGNTGELFF
TRBV29-1,TRBJ1-1,CSVDRQGEAFF
TRBV11-1,TRBJ2-3,CASSLVTDTQYF
TRBV28,TRBJ1-1,CASSPPGGNTEAFF
TRBV4-1,TRBJ2-3,CASSPGQGTDTQYF
TRBV2,TRBJ1-5,CASREGGTGVPGLHF
TRBV28,TRBJ1-5,CASSLRQGRNQPQHF
TRBV28,TRBJ2-3,CASTPAGGGGTDTQYF
TRBV4-2,TRBJ2-7,CASSQGQGLSYEQYF
TRBV2,TRBJ2-7,CASSVQGAYEQYF
TRBV6-5,TRBJ2-1,CASRRGQYNEQFF
TRBV5-1,TRBJ2-1,CASSVMTGAYNEQFF
TRBV29-1,TRBJ2-3,CSVERATARDTQYF
TRBV11-2,TRBJ2-2,CASSLGSGAAGELFF
TRBV7-8,TRBJ1-5,CASSFGQYNQPQHF
TRBV6-4,TRBJ1-1,CASSDTDRGEAFF
TRBV14,TRBJ2-3,CASSQKPGPRTDTQYF